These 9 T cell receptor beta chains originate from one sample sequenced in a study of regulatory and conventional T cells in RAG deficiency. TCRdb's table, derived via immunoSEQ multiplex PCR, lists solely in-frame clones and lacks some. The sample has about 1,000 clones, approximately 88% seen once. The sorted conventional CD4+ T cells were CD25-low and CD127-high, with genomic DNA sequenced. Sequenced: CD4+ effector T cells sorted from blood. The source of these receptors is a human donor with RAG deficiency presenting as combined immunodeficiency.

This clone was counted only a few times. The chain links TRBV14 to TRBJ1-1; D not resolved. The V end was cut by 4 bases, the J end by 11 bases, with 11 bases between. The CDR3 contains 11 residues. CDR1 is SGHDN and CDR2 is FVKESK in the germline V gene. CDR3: CASSPSVGAFF. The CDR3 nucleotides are TGTGCCAGCAGCCCCTCCGTTGGTGCTTTCTTT.

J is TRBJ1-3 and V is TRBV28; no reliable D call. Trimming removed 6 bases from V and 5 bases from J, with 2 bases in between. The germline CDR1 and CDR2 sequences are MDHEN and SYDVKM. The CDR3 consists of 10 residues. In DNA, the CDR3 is TGTGCCAGCAGCCGAAACACCATATATTTT. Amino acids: CASSRNTIYF.

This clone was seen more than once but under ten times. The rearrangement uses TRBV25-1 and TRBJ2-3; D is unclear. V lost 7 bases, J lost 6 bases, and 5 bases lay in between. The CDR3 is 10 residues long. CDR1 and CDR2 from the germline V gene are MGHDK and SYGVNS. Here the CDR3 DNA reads TGTGCCAGCAAGTTTGATACGCAGTATTTT. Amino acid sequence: CASKFDTQYF.

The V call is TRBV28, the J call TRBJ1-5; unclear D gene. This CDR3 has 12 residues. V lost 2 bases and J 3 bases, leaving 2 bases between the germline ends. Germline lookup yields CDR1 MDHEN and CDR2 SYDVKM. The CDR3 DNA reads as TGTGCCAGCAGTTTAGTCAATCAGCCCCAGCATTTT. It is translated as CASSLVNQPQHF.

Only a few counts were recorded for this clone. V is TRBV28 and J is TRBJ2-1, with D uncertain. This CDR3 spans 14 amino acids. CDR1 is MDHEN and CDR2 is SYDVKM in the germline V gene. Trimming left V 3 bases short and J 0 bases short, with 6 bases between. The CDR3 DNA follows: TGTGCCAGCAGTTTCCATAACTCCTACAATGAGCAGTTCTTC. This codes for CASSFHNSYNEQFF. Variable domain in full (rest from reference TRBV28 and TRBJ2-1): DVKVTQSSRYLVKRTGEKVFLECVQDMDHENMFWYRQDPGLGLRLIYFSYDVKMKEKGDIPEGYSVSREKKERFSLILESASTNQTSMYLCASSFHNSYNEQFFGPGTRLTVL.

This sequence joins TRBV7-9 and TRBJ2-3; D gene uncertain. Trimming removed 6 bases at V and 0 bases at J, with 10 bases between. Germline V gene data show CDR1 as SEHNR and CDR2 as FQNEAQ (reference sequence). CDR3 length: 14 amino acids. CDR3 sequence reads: CASSFSSSTDTQYF. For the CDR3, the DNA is TGTGCCAGCAGTTTTTCTTCTAGCACAGATACGCAGTATTTT.

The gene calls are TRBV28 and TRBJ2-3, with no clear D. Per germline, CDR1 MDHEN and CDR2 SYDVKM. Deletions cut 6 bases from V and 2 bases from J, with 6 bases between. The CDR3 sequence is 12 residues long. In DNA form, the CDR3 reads TGTGCCAGCAGGGCTCCCACAGATACGCAGTATTTT. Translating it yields CASRAPTDTQYF. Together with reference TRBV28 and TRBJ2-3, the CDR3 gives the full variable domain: DVKVTQSSRYLVKRTGEKVFLECVQDMDHENMFWYRQDPGLGLRLIYFSYDVKMKEKGDIPEGYSVSREKKERFSLILESASTNQTSMYLCASRAPTDTQYFGPGTRLTVL.

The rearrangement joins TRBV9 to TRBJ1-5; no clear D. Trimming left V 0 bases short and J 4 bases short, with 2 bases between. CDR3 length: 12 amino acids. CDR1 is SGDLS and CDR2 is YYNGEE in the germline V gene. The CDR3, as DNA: TGTGCCAGCAGCGTAGGGAATCAGCCCCAGCATTTT. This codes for CASSVGNQPQHF.

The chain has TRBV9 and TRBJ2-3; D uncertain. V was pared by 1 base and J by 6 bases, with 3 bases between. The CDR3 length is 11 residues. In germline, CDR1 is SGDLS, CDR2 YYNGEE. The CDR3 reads CASSVLDTQYF. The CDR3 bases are TGTGCCAGCAGCGTACTGGATACGCAGTATTTT. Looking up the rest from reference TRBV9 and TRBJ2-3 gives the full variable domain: DSGVTQTPKHLITATGQRVTLRCSPRSGDLSVYWYQQSLDQGLQFLIQYYNGEERAKGNILERFSAQQFPDLHSELNLSSLELGDSALYFCASSVLDTQYFGPGTRLTVL.